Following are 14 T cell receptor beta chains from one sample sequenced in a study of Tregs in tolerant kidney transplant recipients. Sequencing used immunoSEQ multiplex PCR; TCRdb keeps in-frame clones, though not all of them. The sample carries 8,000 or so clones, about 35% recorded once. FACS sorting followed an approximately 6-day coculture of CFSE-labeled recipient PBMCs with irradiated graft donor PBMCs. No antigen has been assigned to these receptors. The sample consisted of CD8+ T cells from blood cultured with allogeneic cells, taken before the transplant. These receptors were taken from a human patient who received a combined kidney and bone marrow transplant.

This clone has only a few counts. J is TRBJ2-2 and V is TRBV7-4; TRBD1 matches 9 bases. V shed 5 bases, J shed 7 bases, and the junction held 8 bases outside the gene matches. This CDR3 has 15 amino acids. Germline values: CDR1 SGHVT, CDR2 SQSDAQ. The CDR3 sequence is CASSPTGGRGGELFF. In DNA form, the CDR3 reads TGTGCCAGCAGCCCGACAGGGGGTAGGGGCGGGGAGCTGTTTTTT.

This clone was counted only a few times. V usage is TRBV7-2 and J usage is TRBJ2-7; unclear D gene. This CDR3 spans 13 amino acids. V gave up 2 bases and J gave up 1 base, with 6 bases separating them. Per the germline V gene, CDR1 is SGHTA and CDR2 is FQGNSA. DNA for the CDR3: TGTGCCAGCAGCTTACCCCTTTCCTACGAGCAGTACTTC. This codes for CASSLPLSYEQYF.

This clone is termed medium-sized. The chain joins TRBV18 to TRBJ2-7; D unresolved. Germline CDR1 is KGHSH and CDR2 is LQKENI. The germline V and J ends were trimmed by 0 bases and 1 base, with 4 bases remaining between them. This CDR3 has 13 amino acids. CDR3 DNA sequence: TGTGCCAGCTCACCACCGCAGTCCTACGAGCAGTACTTC. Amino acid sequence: CASSPPQSYEQYF.

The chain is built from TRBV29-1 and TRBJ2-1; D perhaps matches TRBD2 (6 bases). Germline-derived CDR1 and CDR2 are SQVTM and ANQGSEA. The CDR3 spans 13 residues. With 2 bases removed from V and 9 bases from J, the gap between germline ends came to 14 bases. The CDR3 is CSVERQRLGEQFF. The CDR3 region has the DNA TGCAGCGTTGAAAGACAGCGACTAGGTGAGCAGTTCTTC.

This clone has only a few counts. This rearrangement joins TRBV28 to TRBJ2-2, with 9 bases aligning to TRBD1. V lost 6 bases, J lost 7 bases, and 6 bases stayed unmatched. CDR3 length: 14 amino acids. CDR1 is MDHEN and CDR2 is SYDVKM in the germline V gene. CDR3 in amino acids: CASRGQGYGGELFF. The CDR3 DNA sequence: TGTGCCAGCAGAGGACAGGGGTATGGCGGGGAGCTGTTTTTT.

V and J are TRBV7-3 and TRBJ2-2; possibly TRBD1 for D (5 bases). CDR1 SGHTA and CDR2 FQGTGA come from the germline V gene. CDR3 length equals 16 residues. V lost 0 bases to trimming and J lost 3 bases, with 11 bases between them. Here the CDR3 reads CASSLTLTVDTGELFF. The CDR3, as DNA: TGTGCCAGCAGCTTAACGTTGACAGTAGACACCGGGGAGCTGTTTTTT.

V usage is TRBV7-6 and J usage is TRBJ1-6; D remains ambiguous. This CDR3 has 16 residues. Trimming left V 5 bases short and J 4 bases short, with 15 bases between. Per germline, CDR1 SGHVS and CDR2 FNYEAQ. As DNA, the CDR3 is TGTGCCAGCAGCCTAGGGAGCGTGGGTTATAATTCACCCCTCCACTTT. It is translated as CASSLGSVGYNSPLHF.

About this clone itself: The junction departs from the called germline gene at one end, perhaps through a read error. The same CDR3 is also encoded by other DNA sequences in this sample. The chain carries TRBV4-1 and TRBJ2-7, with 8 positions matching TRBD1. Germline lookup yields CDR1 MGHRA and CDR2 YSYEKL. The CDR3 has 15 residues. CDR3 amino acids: CASIQKQGAAYEQYF. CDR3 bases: TGCGCCAGCATCCAAAAGCAGGGGGCGGCATACGAGCAGTACTTC.

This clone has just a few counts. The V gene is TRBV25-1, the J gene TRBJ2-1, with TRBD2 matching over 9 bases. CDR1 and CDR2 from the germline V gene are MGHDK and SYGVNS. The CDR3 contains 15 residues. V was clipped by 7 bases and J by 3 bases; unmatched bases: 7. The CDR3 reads CASKKRGAVYNEQFF. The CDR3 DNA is TGTGCCAGCAAAAAGCGGGGGGCCGTCTACAATGAGCAGTTCTTC.

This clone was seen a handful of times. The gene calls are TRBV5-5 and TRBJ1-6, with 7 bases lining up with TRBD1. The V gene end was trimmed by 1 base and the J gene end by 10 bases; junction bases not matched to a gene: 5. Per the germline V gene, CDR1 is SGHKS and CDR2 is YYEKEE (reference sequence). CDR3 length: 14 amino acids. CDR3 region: CASSLTGDGSPLHF. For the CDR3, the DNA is TGTGCCAGCAGCTTGACAGGGGATGGCTCACCCCTCCACTTT. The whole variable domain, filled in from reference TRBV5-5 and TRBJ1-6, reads DAGVTQSPTHLIKTRGQQVTLRCSPISGHKSVSWYQQVLGQGPQFIFQYYEKEERGRGNFPDRFSARQFPNYSSELNVNALLLGDSALYLCASSLTGDGSPLHFGNGTRLTVT.

The CDR3 region is CASSDGRGLDEQFF. In DNA, the CDR3 is TGTGCCAGCAGTGATGGACGGGGATTAGATGAGCAGTTCTTC. The J gene is TRBJ2-1, the V gene TRBV6-1, with D perhaps matching TRBD2 (5 bases). V was shortened by 3 bases and J by 8 bases, with 14 bases between the two germline ends. Germline V gene sequence: CDR1 MNHNS, CDR2 SASEGT. The CDR3 spans 14 residues.

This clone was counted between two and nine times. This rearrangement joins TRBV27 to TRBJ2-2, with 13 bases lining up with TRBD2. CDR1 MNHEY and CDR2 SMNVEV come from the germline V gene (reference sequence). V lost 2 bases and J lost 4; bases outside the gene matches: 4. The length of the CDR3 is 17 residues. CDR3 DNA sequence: TGTGCCAGCAGTTTAGTACTAGCGGGAGGGCCCACCGGGGAGCTGTTTTTT. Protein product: CASSLVLAGGPTGELFF.

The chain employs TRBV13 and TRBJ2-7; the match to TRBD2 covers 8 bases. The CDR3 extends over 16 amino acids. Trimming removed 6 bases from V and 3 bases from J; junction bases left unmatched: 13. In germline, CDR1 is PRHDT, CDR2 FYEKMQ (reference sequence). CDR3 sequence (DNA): TGTGCCAGCAGTTCCTCCAGGGGACTAGTCGGCTACGAGCAGTACTTC. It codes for CASSSSRGLVGYEQYF.

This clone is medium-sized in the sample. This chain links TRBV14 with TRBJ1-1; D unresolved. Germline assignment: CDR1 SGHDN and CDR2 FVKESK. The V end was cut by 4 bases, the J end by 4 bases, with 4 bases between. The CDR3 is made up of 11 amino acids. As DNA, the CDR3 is TGTGCCAGCAGCCCGGGCACTGAAGCTTTCTTT. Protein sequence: CASSPGTEAFF.